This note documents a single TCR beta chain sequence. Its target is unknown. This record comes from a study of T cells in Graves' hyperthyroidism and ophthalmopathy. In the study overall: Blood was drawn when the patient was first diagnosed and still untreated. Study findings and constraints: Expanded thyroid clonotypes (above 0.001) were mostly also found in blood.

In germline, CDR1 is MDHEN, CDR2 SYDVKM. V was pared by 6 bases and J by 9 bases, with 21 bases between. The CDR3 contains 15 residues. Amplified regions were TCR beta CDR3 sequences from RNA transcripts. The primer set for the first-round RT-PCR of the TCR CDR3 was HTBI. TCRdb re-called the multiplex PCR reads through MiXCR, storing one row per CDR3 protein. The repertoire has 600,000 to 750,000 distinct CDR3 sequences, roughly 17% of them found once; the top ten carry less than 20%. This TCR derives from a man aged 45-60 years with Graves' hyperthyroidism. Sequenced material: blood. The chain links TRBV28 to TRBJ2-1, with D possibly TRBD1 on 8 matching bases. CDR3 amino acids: CASSPRRTGRAEQFF. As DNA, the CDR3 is TGTGCCAGCAGCCCCCGAAGGACAGGGAGGGCTGAGCAGTTCTTC.